The present entry profiles one TCR beta chain with its context. Its antigen is unidentified. An end of the junction differs from the germline gene, which may be a read error. The data originate from a study of shared clonotypes between healthy human individuals. Regarding the study as a whole: Between a few donors, naive CD4 clonotypes were shared at a level of approximately 5%. Blood alone was sampled, and tissue repertoires likely differ.

The CDR3 is made up of 16 amino acids. Per the germline V gene, CDR1 is LNHNV and CDR2 is YYDKDF (reference sequence). The naive CD8 fraction comprised CD45RO-negative cells positively selected for CCR7 and excluded terminally differentiated effector memory CD45RA+ cells. Sequencing was performed with immunoSEQ multiplex PCR; in TCRdb, only in-frame clones are kept and a portion is missing. In the table there are about 680,000 clones, 92% of which are singletons. V gene TRBV15 combines with J gene TRBJ2-2; TRBD2 matches at 8 bases. The material sequenced was naive CD8+ T cells sorted from blood. The TCR comes from a man aged 25 to 45 in good health. In DNA, the CDR3 is TGTGCCACCAACAGAATAGCGGGAAAGAACACCGGGGAGCTGTTTTTT. It translates to CATNRIAGKNTGELFF.